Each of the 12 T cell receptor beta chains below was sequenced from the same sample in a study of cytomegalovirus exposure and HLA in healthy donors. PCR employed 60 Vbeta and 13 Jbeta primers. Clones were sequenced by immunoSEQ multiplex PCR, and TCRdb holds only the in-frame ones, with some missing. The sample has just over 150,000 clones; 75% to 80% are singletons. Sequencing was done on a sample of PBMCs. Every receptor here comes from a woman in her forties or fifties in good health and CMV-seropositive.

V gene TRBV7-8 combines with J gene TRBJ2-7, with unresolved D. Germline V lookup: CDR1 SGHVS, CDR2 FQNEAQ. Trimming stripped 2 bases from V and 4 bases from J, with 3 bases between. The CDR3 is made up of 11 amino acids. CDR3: CASSLLYEQYF. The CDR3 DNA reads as TGTGCCAGCAGCTTACTGTACGAGCAGTACTTC.

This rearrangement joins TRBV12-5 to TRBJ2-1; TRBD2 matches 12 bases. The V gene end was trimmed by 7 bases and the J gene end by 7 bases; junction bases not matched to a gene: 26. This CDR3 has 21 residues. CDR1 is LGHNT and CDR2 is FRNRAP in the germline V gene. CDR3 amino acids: CASATDRGLLASGRAWNEQFF. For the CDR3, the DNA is TGTGCTAGTGCTACCGACAGGGGGCTTTTGGCTAGCGGGAGGGCGTGGAATGAGCAGTTCTTC.

DNA of the CDR3: TGTGCCAGCAGCTGGACTGGAAACCCATACAATGAGCAGTTCTTC. Encoded protein: CASSWTGNPYNEQFF. This sequence joins TRBV7-2 and TRBJ2-1, with TRBD2 as a possible D gene (5 bases). Per the germline V gene, CDR1 is SGHTA and CDR2 is FQGNSA. CDR3 length: 15 amino acids. V was shortened by 4 bases and J by 4 bases, with 14 bases between the two germline ends.

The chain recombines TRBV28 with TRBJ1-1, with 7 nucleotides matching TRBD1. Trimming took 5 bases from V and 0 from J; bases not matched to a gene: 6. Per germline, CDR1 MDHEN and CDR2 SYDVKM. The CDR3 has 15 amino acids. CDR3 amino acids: CASSPGQVMNTEAFF. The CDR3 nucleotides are TGTGCCAGCAGTCCCGGACAGGTCATGAACACTGAAGCTTTCTTT.

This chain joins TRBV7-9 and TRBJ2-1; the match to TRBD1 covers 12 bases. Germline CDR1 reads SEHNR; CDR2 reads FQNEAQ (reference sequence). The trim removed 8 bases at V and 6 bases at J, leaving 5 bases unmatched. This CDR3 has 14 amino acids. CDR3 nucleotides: TGTGCCAGCTCGGGACAGGGGGCCCCCAATGAGCAGTTCTTC. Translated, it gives CASSGQGAPNEQFF.

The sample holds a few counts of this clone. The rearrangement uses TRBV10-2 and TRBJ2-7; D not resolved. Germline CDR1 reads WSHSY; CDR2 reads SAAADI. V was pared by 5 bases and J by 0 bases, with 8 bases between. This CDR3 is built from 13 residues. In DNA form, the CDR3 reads TGCGCCAGCAGTAGGCAGGTCTCCTACGAGCAGTACTTC. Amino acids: CASSRQVSYEQYF.

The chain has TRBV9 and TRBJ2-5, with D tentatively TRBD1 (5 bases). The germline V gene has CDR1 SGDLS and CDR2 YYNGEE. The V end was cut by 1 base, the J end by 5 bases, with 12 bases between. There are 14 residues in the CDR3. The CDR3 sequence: CASSVTDSSETQYF. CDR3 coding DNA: TGTGCCAGCAGCGTAACCGACAGCTCTGAGACCCAGTACTTC.

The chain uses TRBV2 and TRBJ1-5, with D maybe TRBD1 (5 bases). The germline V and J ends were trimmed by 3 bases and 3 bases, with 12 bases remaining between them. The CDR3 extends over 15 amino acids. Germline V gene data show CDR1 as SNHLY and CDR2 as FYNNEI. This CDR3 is CASSEEGRVNQPQHF. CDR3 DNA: TGTGCCAGCAGTGAGGAGGGGCGCGTCAATCAGCCCCAGCATTTT.

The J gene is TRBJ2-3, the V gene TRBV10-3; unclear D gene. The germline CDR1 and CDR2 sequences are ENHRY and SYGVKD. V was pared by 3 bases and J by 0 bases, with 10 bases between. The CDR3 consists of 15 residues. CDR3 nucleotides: TGTGCCATCAGTGACCCCAGACTCAGCACAGATACGCAGTATTTT. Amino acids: CAISDPRLSTDTQYF.

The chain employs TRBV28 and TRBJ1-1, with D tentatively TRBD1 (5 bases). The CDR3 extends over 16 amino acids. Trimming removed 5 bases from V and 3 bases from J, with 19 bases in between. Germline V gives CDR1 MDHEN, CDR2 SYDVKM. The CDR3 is CASSPPWGGIDTEAFF. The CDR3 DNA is TGTGCCAGCAGTCCCCCCTGGGGGGGGATTGACACTGAAGCTTTCTTT. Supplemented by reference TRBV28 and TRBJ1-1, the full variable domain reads DVKVTQSSRYLVKRTGEKVFLECVQDMDHENMFWYRQDPGLGLRLIYFSYDVKMKEKGDIPEGYSVSREKKERFSLILESASTNQTSMYLCASSPPWGGIDTEAFFGQGTRLTVV.

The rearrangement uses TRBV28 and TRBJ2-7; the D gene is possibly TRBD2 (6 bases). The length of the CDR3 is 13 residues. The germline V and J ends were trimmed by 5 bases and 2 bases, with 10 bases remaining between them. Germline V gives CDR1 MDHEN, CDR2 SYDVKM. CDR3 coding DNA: TGTGCCAGCAGTGTGGGGAGGCCCTACGAGCAGTACTTC. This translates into CASSVGRPYEQYF. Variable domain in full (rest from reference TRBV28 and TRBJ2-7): DVKVTQSSRYLVKRTGEKVFLECVQDMDHENMFWYRQDPGLGLRLIYFSYDVKMKEKGDIPEGYSVSREKKERFSLILESASTNQTSMYLCASSVGRPYEQYFGPGTRLTVT.

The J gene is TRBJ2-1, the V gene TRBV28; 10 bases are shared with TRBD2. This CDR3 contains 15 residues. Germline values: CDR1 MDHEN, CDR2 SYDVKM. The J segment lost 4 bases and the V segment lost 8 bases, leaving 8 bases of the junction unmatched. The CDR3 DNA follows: TGTGCCAGCGGTAGCGGGGGGTTAGGATACAATGAGCAGTTCTTC. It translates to CASGSGGLGYNEQFF.